This TCR beta chain was sequenced for a study of Ad26.COV2.S vaccination and SARS-CoV-2 variants. Treatment here: roughly 18 received Ad26.COV2.S at low or high dose, single or two shots; about 5 received placebo; per-sample allocation not given. Collection of the samples took place on day 63 after the first injection of vaccine or placebo. Donation was by an adult aged 18-55 years who was in Boston. As concerns this clone: The antigen is undetermined.

Study outcomes and limitations: Vaccine recipients surpassed placebo recipients in spike-specific TCR breadth.

Trimming stripped 0 bases from V and 4 bases from J, with 15 bases between. This CDR3 comprises 16 residues. Germline V gives CDR1 SGHNT, CDR2 YYREEE (reference sequence). Using immunoSEQ multiplex PCR, the repertoire was profiled, and TCRdb retains in-frame clones only, with some absent. The sample yields 400,000 or so clones, about 88% seen once. This clonotype was obtained from a person between 18 and 65 years old who received the Ad26.COV2.S COVID-19 vaccine or a placebo. The chain is built from TRBV5-4 and TRBJ2-3, with TRBD1 as a possible D gene (5 bases). The sample was peripheral blood, taken in a trial of Ad26.COV2.S vaccine versus placebo. CDR3 coding DNA: TGTGCCAGCAGCTTGGTTATCTTGGGGCGATCAGATACGCAGTATTTT. This translates into CASSLVILGRSDTQYF.